The rows below give T cell receptor beta chains drawn from one sample of a study of Graves' ophthalmopathy and Graves' hyperthyroidism. TCRdb re-called the multiplex PCR reads with MiXCR, one entry per CDR3 protein. The sample has about 1.1 million distinct CDR3 sequences, about two fifths seen once; the top ten hold 8.5% to 14%. Sample: peripheral blood or thyroid tissue (not recorded which). The receptors derive from an adult man with Graves' hyperthyroidism. Both conserved end residues are part of each CDR3. Each record gives: D gene, V gene, clone size, J gene, CDR3 protein, CDR3 DNA. The D gene is left open where the match is weak. The listing skips clone size in some rows; elsewhere it reads once, few, many or a size class.

>NA|TRBV20-1|many|TRBJ2-7
CSARLGVEQYF
TGCAGTGCTAGATTGGGAGTCGAGCAGTACTTC
>NA|TRBV7-9|few|TRBJ2-7
CASSSTRTVTYEQYF
TGTGCCAGCAGTTCAACCAGGACGGTTACCTACGAGCAGTACTTC
>TRBD1|TRBV20-1|NA|TRBJ1-5
CSAPSGGLDRGGQPQHF
TGCAGTGCCCCCTCCGGAGGGTTGGACAGGGGTGGCCAGCCCCAGCATTTT
>NA|TRBV3-1|NA|TRBJ1-1
CASSPPVRDTEAFF
TGTGCCAGCAGCCCCCCGGTCAGGGACACTGAAGCTTTCTTT
>TRBD1|TRBV20-1|many|TRBJ1-5
CSASGQGASQPQHF
TGCAGTGCTAGCGGACAGGGGGCTAGTCAGCCCCAGCATTTT
>NA|TRBV7-9|NA|TRBJ2-7
CASSLETAAYEQYF
TGTGCCAGCAGCTTAGAAACAGCAGCCTACGAGCAGTACTTC
>NA|TRBV5-1|many|TRBJ2-2
CASSRASAGELFF
TGCGCCAGCAGCCGCGCCTCGGCCGGGGAGCTGTTTTTT
>NA|TRBV6-5|NA|TRBJ1-1
CASSHPGARRTEAFF
TGTGCCAGCAGTCACCCCGGAGCTAGGCGCACTGAAGCTTTCTTT
>TRBD1|TRBV15|many|TRBJ2-7
CATSRDRGTAVEQYF
TGTGCCACCAGCAGAGATCGTGGGACAGCCGTCGAGCAGTACTTC
>NA|TRBV15|many|TRBJ2-2
CATSEGPGLDTGELFF
TGTGCCACCAGTGAAGGCCCAGGGCTTGACACCGGGGAGCTGTTTTTT
>NA|TRBV7-9|few|TRBJ1-2
CASSLQGGHGYTF
TGTGCCAGCAGCTTACAGGGAGGTCATGGCTACACCTTC
>TRBD1|TRBV10-3|many|TRBJ1-1
CAIRLNRGLGETEAFF
TGTGCCATCAGACTTAACAGGGGGCTGGGTGAAACTGAAGCTTTCTTT
>NA|TRBV19|many|TRBJ1-1
CASSMVGINKAFF
TGTGCCAGTAGTATGGTGGGGATAAATAAAGCTTTCTTT
>NA|TRBV7-8|many|TRBJ2-5
CASSLVTEGETQYF
TGTGCCAGCAGCTTGGTCACTGAGGGGGAGACCCAGTACTTC
>TRBD1|TRBV2|few|TRBJ2-5
CASSRQGQVQETQYF
TGTGCCAGCTCACGACAGGGTCAGGTCCAAGAGACCCAGTACTTC
>NA|TRBV7-8|NA|TRBJ2-3
CASSLGAGSHTDTQYF
TGTGCCAGCAGCTTAGGCGCAGGGAGCCACACAGATACGCAGTATTTT
>NA|TRBV5-6|NA|TRBJ1-2
CASSFTGFDGYTF
TGTGCCAGCAGCTTTACGGGTTTTGATGGCTACACCTTC
>NA|TRBV13|few|TRBJ2-2
CASCSPNTGELFF
TGTGCCAGTTGTAGCCCGAACACCGGGGAGCTGTTTTTT
>NA|TRBV10-3|NA|TRBJ2-7
CASSFRDTLGEQYF
TGTGCCAGCAGTTTCCGGGACACACTGGGGGAGCAGTACTTC
>TRBD1|TRBV30|NA|TRBJ1-2
CAWRFRGNYGYTF
TGTGCCTGGAGGTTCAGGGGGAACTATGGCTACACCTTC
>TRBD1|TRBV4-2|NA|TRBJ2-5
CASRDGQGALETQYF
TGTGCCAGCAGAGATGGACAGGGGGCCTTGGAGACCCAGTACTTC
>NA|TRBV25-1|NA|TRBJ2-2
CASNTGNTGELFF
TGTGCCAGCAATACAGGGAACACCGGGGAGCTGTTTTTT
>NA|TRBV20-1|NA|TRBJ2-2
CSASKRPQTNTGELFF
TGCAGTGCCAGCAAGAGACCCCAAACGAACACCGGGGAGCTGTTTTTT
>NA|TRBV5-1|once|TRBJ1-2
CASSLDWRTEVDGYTF
TGCGCCAGCAGCCTCGATTGGAGGACAGAGGTTGATGGCTACACCTTC
>TRBD1|TRBV5-1|NA|TRBJ1-4
CASSPGQTTTNEKLFF
TGCGCCAGCAGCCCGGGACAGACAACAACTAATGAAAAACTGTTTTTT
>NA|TRBV20-1|few|TRBJ2-5
CSARAGTQYF
TGCAGTGCTAGAGCTGGGACTCAGTACTTC
>NA|TRBV5-1|NA|TRBJ1-2
CASSMEDGNLYGYTF
TGCGCCAGCAGCATGGAAGACGGGAACCTCTATGGCTACACCTTC
>NA|TRBV7-9|NA|TRBJ2-7
CASSFEARGNEQYF
TGTGCCAGCAGTTTTGAAGCGCGGGGTAACGAGCAGTACTTC
>NA|TRBV12-3/TRBV12-4|many|TRBJ1-5
CASTTEGGWARQPQHF
TGTGCCAGCACCACCGAGGGCGGGTGGGCCAGGCAGCCCCAGCATTTT
>NA|TRBV7-2|many|TRBJ1-1
CASSSGGPSREAFF
TGTGCCAGCAGTTCGGGGGGGCCCTCGCGTGAAGCTTTCTTT
>NA|TRBV7-9|once|TRBJ2-3
CASSPPLSTDTQYF
TGTGCCAGCAGCCCCCCCCTAAGCACAGATACGCAGTATTTT
>NA|TRBV20-1|NA|TRBJ2-7
CSARPRDWGYEQYF
TGCAGTGCTAGACCTCGGGACTGGGGTTACGAGCAGTACTTC
>TRBD1|TRBV15|many|TRBJ2-2
CATTTGLLNTGELFF
TGTGCCACCACGACAGGGTTATTGAACACCGGGGAGCTGTTTTTT
>NA|TRBV5-4|many|TRBJ1-1
CASRQGFGTEAFF
TGTGCCAGCAGACAGGGATTTGGCACTGAAGCTTTCTTT
>TRBD1|TRBV12-3/TRBV12-4|many|TRBJ2-7
CASSLGTGGREQYF
TGTGCCAGCAGCCTAGGGACAGGGGGGCGCGAGCAGTACTTC
>NA|TRBV7-9|NA|TRBJ1-1
CASLSQSNTEAFF
TGTGCCAGCCTGAGCCAGTCAAACACTGAAGCTTTCTTT
>NA|TRBV29-1|NA|TRBJ2-1
CSVEKTGQFF
TGCAGCGTTGAAAAAACCGGGCAGTTCTTC
>NA|TRBV4-3|many|TRBJ2-7
CASSQVRDSSYEQYF
TGCGCCAGCAGCCAGGTCCGGGATAGCTCCTACGAGCAGTACTTC
>NA|TRBV7-2|NA|TRBJ2-7
CASSLTFGLQYF
TGTGCCAGCAGCTTAACTTTCGGTCTGCAGTACTTC
>TRBD2|TRBV10-3|many|TRBJ2-5
CAISAAGTSGETQYF
TGTGCCATCAGCGCTGCGGGGACTAGCGGAGAGACCCAGTACTTC